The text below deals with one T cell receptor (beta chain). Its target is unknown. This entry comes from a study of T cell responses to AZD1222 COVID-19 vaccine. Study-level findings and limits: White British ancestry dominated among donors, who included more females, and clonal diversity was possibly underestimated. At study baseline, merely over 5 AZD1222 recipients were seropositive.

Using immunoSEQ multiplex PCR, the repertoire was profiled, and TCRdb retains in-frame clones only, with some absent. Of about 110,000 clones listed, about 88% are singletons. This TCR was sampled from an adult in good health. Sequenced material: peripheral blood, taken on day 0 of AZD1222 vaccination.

The CDR3 sequence is CSASRLIGSPYEQYF. In DNA, the CDR3 is TGCAGTGCTAGTCGTCTTATAGGGTCGCCCTACGAGCAGTACTTC. The chain has TRBV20-1 and TRBJ2-7; D remains unclear. Trimming took 3 bases from V and 2 from J, leaving 17 bases between them. Germline V CDR1 and CDR2: DFQATT, SNEGSKA (reference sequence). The CDR3 runs 15 residues.